These 28 T cell receptor beta chains were sequenced from one sample in a study of shared clonotypes between healthy human individuals. TCRdb's table, derived via immunoSEQ multiplex PCR, lists solely in-frame clones and lacks some. The sample includes 850,000 to 1,100,000 clones, about 72% of them seen just once. Material: memory CD4+ T cells from PBMCs. Sample subset: CD45RA-negative fraction. All receptors derive from a man aged 18 to 30 in good health. Some clones in this sample may be carry-over from other donors' samples.

The chain carries TRBV6-5 and TRBJ2-7; 8 nucleotides align to TRBD1. Unmatched junction bases numbered 11, after V lost 8 bases and J lost 2 bases. Germline V gene sequence: CDR1 MNHEY, CDR2 SVGAGI. The CDR3 sequence is 15 residues long. The chain's CDR3 is CASSDRDRSTYEQYF. CDR3 bases: TGTGCCAGCTCCGACCGGGACAGGTCTACCTACGAGCAGTACTTC.

V gene TRBV30 combines with J gene TRBJ2-5, with D possibly being TRBD1 (6 bases). The CDR3 runs to 13 residues. Trimming shortened V by 0 bases and J by 5 bases, and 10 bases separated the two germline ends. Germline V CDR1 and CDR2: GTSNPN, SVGIG (reference sequence). CDR3 nucleotides: TGTGCCTGGAGTGTGGGGGCTGTGGAGACCCAGTACTTC. It translates to CAWSVGAVETQYF.

The chain uses TRBV10-2 and TRBJ2-1; D is uncertain. Trimming left V 3 bases short and J 0 bases short, with 12 bases between. Per germline, CDR1 WSHSY and CDR2 SAAADI. The CDR3 contains 16 residues. CDR3 region: CASSDPAARSYNEQFF. For the CDR3, the DNA is TGCGCCAGCAGTGATCCAGCCGCCCGCTCCTACAATGAGCAGTTCTTC.

Remarks on this clone: The sample holds other DNA sequences that translate to the same CDR3. The chain joins TRBV5-1 to TRBJ1-1; tentatively, D is TRBD1 (6 bases). Germline V gene sequence: CDR1 SGHRS, CDR2 YFSETQ. There are 12 residues in the CDR3. V lost 2 bases, J lost 5 bases, and 7 bases lay in between. CDR3 protein: CASSFRGTEAFF. The CDR3 nucleotides read TGCGCCAGCAGCTTCAGGGGAACTGAAGCTTTCTTT.

The J gene is TRBJ2-5, the V gene TRBV7-7, with TRBD2 matching over 7 bases. CDR1 and CDR2 from the germline V gene are SSHAT and FNYEAQ (reference sequence). The CDR3 is 15 amino acids. With 5 bases clipped from V and 4 bases from J, the junction kept 10 bases outside the gene matches. Written as DNA, the CDR3 is TGTGCCAGCAGCCGGAGCGGGACTGTGGGAGAGACCCAGTACTTC. This translates into CASSRSGTVGETQYF.

The chain uses TRBV25-1 and TRBJ2-7; TRBD2 aligns across 8 bases. V lost 6 bases to trimming and J lost 2 bases; unmatched junction nucleotides: 9. The germline gives CDR1 MGHDK, CDR2 SYGVNS. This CDR3 spans 15 amino acids. DNA of the CDR3: TGTGCCAGCAGGCCCTCGGGAGGGGAGGCCTACGAGCAGTACTTC. Protein product: CASRPSGGEAYEQYF.

The CDR3 loop reads CASSLAPPRTYNEQFF. CDR3 coding DNA: TGTGCCAGCAGCTTGGCACCCCCCCGGACCTACAATGAGCAGTTCTTC. V gene TRBV5-6 combines with J gene TRBJ2-1; D gene uncertain. Deletions cut 0 bases from V and 2 bases from J, with 12 bases between. The CDR3 covers 16 residues. The V gene's germline CDR1 is SGHDT and CDR2 YYEEEE.

This clone was recorded a few times. V and J are TRBV6-1 and TRBJ2-1; 8 nucleotides line up with TRBD2. The V gene's germline CDR1 is MNHNS and CDR2 SASEGT. This CDR3 is 15 amino acids long. V dropped 9 bases and J dropped 4; count of bases not matched to a gene: 11. For the CDR3, the DNA is TGTGCCAGTCGCCCACTAGCGGAGGTGTACAATGAGCAGTTCTTC. Translation gives CASRPLAEVYNEQFF.

The chain is built from TRBV7-8 and TRBJ1-1; D not certain. Germline assignment: CDR1 SGHVS and CDR2 FQNEAQ. The CDR3 runs to 13 residues. The V gene lost 1 base and the J gene lost 10 bases, with 13 bases spanning the gap. The CDR3, as DNA: TGTGCCAGCAGCTTAGTCCGAGGACGTGGAGCTTTCTTT. Amino acids: CASSLVRGRGAFF.

The rearrangement links TRBV7-2 to TRBJ2-7; 8 bases map to TRBD2. Germline-derived CDR1 and CDR2 are SGHTA and FQGNSA. This CDR3 contains 15 residues. V shed 2 bases, J shed 1 base, and the junction held 4 bases outside the gene matches. The CDR3 region has the DNA TGTGCCAGCAGCTTATCCAGCGGGGGATCCTACGAGCAGTACTTC. Its protein product is CASSLSSGGSYEQYF. Based on the CDR3 plus reference TRBV7-2 and TRBJ2-7, the full variable domain is GAGVSQSPSNKVTEKGKDVELRCDPISGHTALYWYRQSLGQGLEFLIYFQGNSAPDKSGLPSDRFSAERTGGSVSTLTIQRTQQEDSAVYLCASSLSSGGSYEQYFGPGTRLTVT.

The genes are TRBV7-2 and TRBJ2-5; 13 positions agree with TRBD2. Germline CDR1 SGHTA, CDR2 FQGNSA. V shed 4 bases, J shed 5 bases, and the junction held 7 bases outside the gene matches. This CDR3 region has 16 residues. The CDR3, as DNA: TGTGCCAGCAGCTCTTCTAGGACTAGCGGGAGTGAGACCCAGTACTTC. Residues: CASSSSRTSGSETQYF.

The chain combines TRBV7-3 with TRBJ2-7; D unclear. V was trimmed by 6 bases and J by 5 bases, leaving 17 bases between them. CDR1 is SGHTA and CDR2 is FQGTGA in the germline V gene. This CDR3 is built from 14 residues. CDR3 nucleotide sequence: TGTGCCAGCAGTACCAGACTCCAGGTCCACGAGCAGTACTTC. As protein: CASSTRLQVHEQYF.

The chain employs TRBV4-3 and TRBJ1-2; 9 positions agree with TRBD1. Trimming cost V 4 bases and J 0 bases; bases outside gene matches: 12. CDR3 size: 18 residues. Germline CDR1 and CDR2: LGHNA and YSLEER. DNA for the CDR3: TGCGCCAGCAGCCCTCTTCCCGGGGACAGGGCATCTAACTATGGCTACACCTTC. Translating gives CASSPLPGDRASNYGYTF.

The chain recombines TRBV7-2 with TRBJ2-5; D gene ambiguous. The germline CDR1 and CDR2 sequences are SGHTA and FQGNSA. The CDR3 is 14 residues long. Trimming took 6 bases from V and 2 from J, leaving 13 bases between them. This CDR3 is CASRPTVLQETQYF. In DNA, the CDR3 is TGTGCCAGCAGACCCACAGTTTTACAAGAGACCCAGTACTTC.

This rearrangement joins TRBV25-1 to TRBJ1-1; the D gene is possibly TRBD1 (5 bases). Trimming stripped 7 bases from V and 3 bases from J, with 12 bases between. Germline V lookup: CDR1 MGHDK, CDR2 SYGVNS. CDR3 length: 13 amino acids. The DNA for the CDR3 is TGTGCCAGCACCGCAGGGTTCTACACTGAAGCTTTCTTT. It is translated as CASTAGFYTEAFF. The complete variable domain, with remaining parts taken from reference TRBV25-1 and TRBJ1-1, reads EADIYQTPRYLVIGTGKKITLECSQTMGHDKMYWYQQDPGMELHLIHYSYGVNSTEKGDLSSESTVSRIRTEHFPLTLESARPSHTSQYLCASTAGFYTEAFFGQGTRLTVV.

V is TRBV27 and J is TRBJ1-2; TRBD1 is a possible D gene (6 bases). Germline assignment: CDR1 MNHEY and CDR2 SMNVEV (reference sequence). This CDR3 has 14 residues. The V end was cut by 5 bases, the J end by 8 bases, with 18 bases between. Here the CDR3 reads CASSPLDRPGGYTF. The CDR3 region has the DNA TGTGCCAGCAGTCCTCTAGACAGGCCGGGAGGCTACACCTTC.

The chain couples TRBV7-9 to TRBJ2-1, with D perhaps matching TRBD1 (6 bases). This CDR3 region has 15 residues. Per the germline V gene, CDR1 is SEHNR and CDR2 is FQNEAQ (reference sequence). Between the trimmed V and J ends, which lost 5 bases and 8 bases, there was a span of 19 bases. The chain's CDR3 is CASSPQGRAKDEQFF. DNA of the CDR3: TGTGCCAGCAGCCCTCAGGGGAGAGCGAAGGATGAGCAGTTCTTC.

The chain has TRBV4-1 and TRBJ2-7, with TRBD2 matching 12 bases. J gave up 7 bases and V 4 bases, and 5 bases lay outside the gene matches. CDR1 and CDR2 from the germline V gene are MGHRA and YSYEKL. The length of the CDR3 is 14 residues. The CDR3 sequence: CASSRTSGTIEQYF. The CDR3 nucleotides are TGCGCCAGCAGCCGGACTAGCGGGACAATTGAGCAGTACTTC.

The chain recombines TRBV4-1 with TRBJ2-7, with 15 bases that match TRBD2. J gave up 1 base and V 8 bases, and 3 bases lay outside the gene matches. Germline V gives CDR1 MGHRA, CDR2 YSYEKL. The CDR3 runs 15 residues. For the CDR3, the DNA is TGCGCCAGCCGGGGACTAGCGGGAGGATCCTACGAGCAGTACTTC. It codes for CASRGLAGGSYEQYF.

The V call is TRBV28, the J call TRBJ2-5; 8 bases map to TRBD1. CDR1 and CDR2 (germline): MDHEN, SYDVKM. This CDR3 has 17 amino acids. Germline trimming cut 5 bases from V and 5 bases from J; bases unmatched to any gene: 16. In DNA, the CDR3 is TGTGCCAGCAGTCCCCAGCGGCCGGGACAGGTTGCGGAGACCCAGTACTTC. Amino acid sequence: CASSPQRPGQVAETQYF.

This chain links TRBV28 with TRBJ2-5; D remains unclear. Trimming took 4 bases from V and 4 from J, leaving 7 bases between them. Germline V gene lookup returns CDR1 MDHEN and CDR2 SYDVKM. The CDR3 totals 12 residues. DNA of the CDR3: TGTGCCAGCAGTTCATACGTAGAGACCCAGTACTTC. It translates to CASSSYVETQYF.

The chain employs TRBV6-5 and TRBJ2-3; TRBD2 agrees at 13 bases. The CDR3 runs 16 residues. Germline CDR1 MNHEY, CDR2 SVGAGI. The ends lost 2 bases at V and 6 bases at J; junction bases unmatched: 5. CDR3 in amino acids: CASSYQLAGGPDTQYF. The CDR3 region has the DNA TGTGCCAGCAGTTACCAACTAGCGGGAGGGCCGGATACGCAGTATTTT.

This clone was seen a single time. V and J are TRBV4-3 and TRBJ2-7; D gene unclear. Germline lookup yields CDR1 LGHNA and CDR2 YSLEER. The CDR3 length is 12 residues. V was pared by 2 bases and J by 3 bases, with 5 bases between. This chain's CDR3 is CASSQRLYEQYF. CDR3 coding DNA: TGCGCCAGCAGCCAACGACTCTACGAGCAGTACTTC.

The rearrangement links TRBV7-9 to TRBJ1-2; 7 positions match TRBD1. Germline CDR1 SEHNR, CDR2 FQNEAQ (reference sequence). V gave up 3 bases and J gave up 4 bases; unmatched junction bases: 2. CDR3 length equals 13 residues. DNA for the CDR3: TGTGCCAGCAGCTTTACAGGGGCCTATGGCTACACCTTC. Its translation is CASSFTGAYGYTF. Filled out from reference TRBV7-9 and TRBJ1-2, the complete variable domain reads DTGVSQNPRHKITKRGQNVTFRCDPISEHNRLYWYRQTLGQGPEFLTYFQNEAQLEKSRLLSDRFSAERPKGSFSTLEIQRTEQGDSAMYLCASSFTGAYGYTFGSGTRLTVV.

This clone occurred a few times. The genes are TRBV28 and TRBJ2-3; D not certain. This CDR3 contains 12 residues. V dropped 2 bases and J dropped 6 bases, with 6 bases sitting between them. The germline V gene encodes CDR1 MDHEN and CDR2 SYDVKM. CDR3 in amino acids: CASSLRVDTQYF. The CDR3 bases are TGTGCCAGCAGTTTAAGAGTGGATACGCAGTATTTT.

This clone came up a few times. V gene TRBV10-3 combines with J gene TRBJ2-7; unclear D gene. Germline CDR1 is ENHRY and CDR2 is SYGVKD. The CDR3 has 11 residues. V gave up 2 bases and J gave up 6 bases, with 5 bases separating them. In DNA, the CDR3 is TGTGCCATCAGTGAGGGATCCGAGCAGTACTTC. Its translation: CAISEGSEQYF.

The chain has TRBV6-1 and TRBJ1-1; D not resolved. This CDR3 is 13 amino acids long. V shed 2 bases and J shed 10 bases, with 14 bases lying between them. Germline CDR1 is MNHNS and CDR2 is SASEGT. CDR3 loop: CASSERGKVGAFF. The CDR3 nucleotides are TGTGCCAGCAGTGAACGGGGAAAAGTCGGAGCTTTCTTT.

The V and J genes are TRBV18 and TRBJ2-5; TRBD2 agrees at 8 bases. The CDR3 has 16 amino acids. In germline, CDR1 is KGHSH, CDR2 LQKENI. J was trimmed by 2 bases and V by 3 bases; bases with no gene match: 8. The CDR3 nucleotides are TGTGCCAGCTCACCCAGACGGGGGGGAGAGCAAGAGACCCAGTACTTC. Amino acids: CASSPRRGGEQETQYF.